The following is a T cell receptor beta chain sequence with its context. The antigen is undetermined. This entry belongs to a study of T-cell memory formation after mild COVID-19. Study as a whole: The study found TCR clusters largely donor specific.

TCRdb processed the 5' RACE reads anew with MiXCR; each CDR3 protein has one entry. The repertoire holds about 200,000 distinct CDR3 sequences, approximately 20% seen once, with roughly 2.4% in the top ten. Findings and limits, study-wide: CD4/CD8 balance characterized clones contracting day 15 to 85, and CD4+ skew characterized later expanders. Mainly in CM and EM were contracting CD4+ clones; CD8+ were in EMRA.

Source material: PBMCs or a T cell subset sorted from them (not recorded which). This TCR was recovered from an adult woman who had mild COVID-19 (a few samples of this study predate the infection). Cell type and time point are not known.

In DNA, the CDR3 is TGTGCCAGCAGCTTAGGTAGCGCGTACGAGCAGTACTTC. This codes for CASSLGSAYEQYF. The genes are TRBV7-2 and TRBJ2-7, with D perhaps TRBD2 (5 bases). The CDR3 runs to 13 residues. Germline loops: CDR1 SGHTA, CDR2 FQGNSA. Trimming took off 1 base at V and 4 bases at J, with 8 bases between the two ends.